Listed below are T cell receptor beta chains from one sample, sequenced in a study of CD4+ T cells in melanoma. TCRdb's table, derived via immunoSEQ multiplex PCR, lists solely in-frame clones and lacks some. The sample contains about 9,900 clones, 55% to 75% of which appear only once. The sequenced material came from tumor tissue. Receptors were obtained from a human donor with melanoma. CDR3s include the opening cysteine and the closing phenylalanine or tryptophan. A D gene is named only where the DNA matches it firmly. Clone size is not always given. Where it is, it says once, few, many or a class for expanded clones.

v_call	d_call	j_call	clone_size	cdr3_aa	cdr3_nt
TRBV7-8	NA	TRBJ2-5	medium-sized	CASSLVVGTQYF	TGTGCCAGCAGCTTAGTCGTTGGGACCCAGTACTTC
TRBV5-1	TRBD1	TRBJ1-1	NA	CASSLEGTGARTEAFF	TGCGCCAGCAGCTTGGAAGGGACAGGGGCCAGAACTGAAGCTTTCTTT
TRBV7-2	NA	TRBJ1-1	NA	CASSLVAPEAFF	TGTGCCAGCAGCTTAGTGGCACCTGAAGCTTTCTTT
TRBV5-4	NA	TRBJ1-6	NA	CASKRTVSSYNSPLHF	TGTGCCAGCAAAAGGACGGTCTCCTCCTATAATTCACCCCTCCACTTT
TRBV6-1	TRBD2	TRBJ2-2	NA	CASSEFRLAGTGELFF	TGTGCCAGCAGTGAATTCAGACTAGCGGGCACCGGGGAGCTGTTTTTT
TRBV30	NA	TRBJ2-7	NA	CAWNTGVHEQYF	TGTGCCTGGAATACGGGTGTCCACGAGCAGTACTTC
TRBV1	NA	TRBJ2-1	once	CTSSQLAGGPLGSYNEQFF	TGCACCAGCAGCCAACTAGCGGGGGGCCCATTGGGCTCCTACAATGAGCAGTTCTTC
TRBV2	NA	TRBJ1-6	NA	CASKRTANNSPLHF	TGTGCCAGCAAGAGGACGGCTAATAATTCACCCCTCCACTTT
TRBV6-6	TRBD1	TRBJ2-1	NA	CASGTGGPYEQFF	TGTGCCAGCGGGACAGGGGGCCCCTATGAGCAGTTCTTC
TRBV5-1	NA	TRBJ1-4	NA	CASSWLGGSNEKLFF	TGCGCCAGCAGCTGGCTAGGGGGGTCTAATGAAAAACTGTTTTTT
TRBV6-6	TRBD2	TRBJ2-2	NA	CASGVKRGGSGELFF	TGTGCCAGCGGCGTTAAGCGGGGGGGTTCCGGGGAGCTGTTTTTT
TRBV19	TRBD2	TRBJ2-5	once	CASGVLGGGEETQYF	TGTGCCAGTGGGGTTCTGGGCGGGGGGGAAGAGACCCAGTACTTC
TRBV14	NA	TRBJ1-3	few	CASRSSGNTIYF	TGTGCCAGCAGGAGCTCTGGAAACACCATATATTTT
TRBV5-4	NA	TRBJ2-1	NA	CASKSTGSQGDNEQFF	TGTGCCAGCAAGTCGACAGGCTCGCAAGGGGACAATGAGCAGTTCTTC
TRBV5-1	TRBD2	TRBJ2-5	NA	CASRLTGTSGPGTQYF	TGCGCCAGCAGACTCACCGGGACTAGCGGCCCCGGGACCCAGTACTTC
TRBV29-1	NA	TRBJ1-3	NA	CSARDGGNTIYF	TGCAGCGCCCGGGACGGTGGAAACACCATATATTTT
TRBV7-8	NA	TRBJ2-2	NA	CASSFAVGVLSRELFF	TGTGCCAGCAGTTTCGCCGTGGGGGTTCTTTCCCGGGAGCTGTTTTTT
TRBV5-6	NA	TRBJ2-4	NA	CASSLTPTTKNIQYF	TGTGCCAGCAGCTTAACGCCTACGACCAAAAACATTCAGTACTTC
TRBV5-1	NA	TRBJ1-4	NA	CASSSRGGGEKLFF	TGCGCCAGCAGCTCCCGGGGAGGAGGTGAAAAACTGTTTTTT
TRBV19	NA	TRBJ1-3	few	CASSRQATGNTIYF	TGTGCCAGTTCACGACAGGCAACTGGAAACACCATATATTTT
TRBV19	NA	TRBJ1-3	NA	CASSFGDTGNTIYF	TGTGCCAGTAGTTTTGGAGACACTGGAAACACCATATATTTT
TRBV19	TRBD1	TRBJ1-5	medium-sized	CASSVGTGRQPQHF	TGTGCCAGTAGTGTCGGGACAGGGAGACAGCCCCAGCATTTT
TRBV15	NA	TRBJ1-4	medium-sized	CATSRDLPGTGEKLFF	TGTGCCACCAGCAGAGATCTTCCGGGGACCGGTGAAAAACTGTTTTTT
TRBV7-9	NA	TRBJ1-1	few	CASSVGKMNTEAFF	TGTGCCAGCAGCGTCGGAAAGATGAACACTGAAGCTTTCTTT
TRBV7-9	NA	TRBJ1-2	NA	CASTRDLNYGYTF	TGTGCCAGCACCCGGGACCTTAACTATGGCTACACCTTC
TRBV2	TRBD1	TRBJ2-3	NA	CASRGTGGQTDTQYF	TGTGCCAGCAGGGGGACAGGGGGACAGACAGATACGCAGTATTTT
TRBV7-3	NA	TRBJ2-2	few	CASSPLERVTGELFF	TGTGCCAGCAGCCCTCTTGAGCGGGTCACCGGGGAGCTGTTTTTT
TRBV6-5	TRBD2	TRBJ2-7	NA	CASRSSGYEQYF	TGTGCCAGCAGGTCTAGCGGGTACGAGCAGTACTTC
TRBV5-5	TRBD1	TRBJ1-2	NA	CASSLADLEGQTYTF	TGTGCCAGCAGCTTGGCCGACTTGGAGGGACAGACCTACACCTTC
TRBV6-6	TRBD1	TRBJ1-4	NA	CASSLDRGLTDEKLFF	TGTGCCAGCAGCCTGGACAGGGGGTTGACTGATGAAAAACTGTTTTTT
TRBV20-1	NA	TRBJ2-1	NA	CSAGQGNEQFF	TGCAGTGCTGGGCAGGGCAATGAGCAGTTCTTC
TRBV19	TRBD2	TRBJ2-1	NA	CASSITLAGGSEQFF	TGTGCCAGTAGTATAACGCTAGCGGGGGGTTCTGAGCAGTTCTTC